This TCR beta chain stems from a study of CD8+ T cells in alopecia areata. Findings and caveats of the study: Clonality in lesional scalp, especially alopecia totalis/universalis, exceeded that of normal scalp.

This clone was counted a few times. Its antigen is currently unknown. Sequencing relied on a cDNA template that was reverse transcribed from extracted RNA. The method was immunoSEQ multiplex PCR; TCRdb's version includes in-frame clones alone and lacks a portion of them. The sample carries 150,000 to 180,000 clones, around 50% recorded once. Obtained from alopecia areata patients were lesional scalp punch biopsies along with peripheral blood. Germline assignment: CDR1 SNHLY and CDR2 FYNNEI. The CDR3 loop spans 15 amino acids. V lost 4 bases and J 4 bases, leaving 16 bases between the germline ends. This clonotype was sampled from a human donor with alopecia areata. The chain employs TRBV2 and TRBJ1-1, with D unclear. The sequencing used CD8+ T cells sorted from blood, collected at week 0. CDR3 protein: CASSASEASGTEAFF. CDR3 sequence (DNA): TGTGCCAGCAGTGCGTCAGAGGCCTCGGGCACTGAAGCTTTCTTT.